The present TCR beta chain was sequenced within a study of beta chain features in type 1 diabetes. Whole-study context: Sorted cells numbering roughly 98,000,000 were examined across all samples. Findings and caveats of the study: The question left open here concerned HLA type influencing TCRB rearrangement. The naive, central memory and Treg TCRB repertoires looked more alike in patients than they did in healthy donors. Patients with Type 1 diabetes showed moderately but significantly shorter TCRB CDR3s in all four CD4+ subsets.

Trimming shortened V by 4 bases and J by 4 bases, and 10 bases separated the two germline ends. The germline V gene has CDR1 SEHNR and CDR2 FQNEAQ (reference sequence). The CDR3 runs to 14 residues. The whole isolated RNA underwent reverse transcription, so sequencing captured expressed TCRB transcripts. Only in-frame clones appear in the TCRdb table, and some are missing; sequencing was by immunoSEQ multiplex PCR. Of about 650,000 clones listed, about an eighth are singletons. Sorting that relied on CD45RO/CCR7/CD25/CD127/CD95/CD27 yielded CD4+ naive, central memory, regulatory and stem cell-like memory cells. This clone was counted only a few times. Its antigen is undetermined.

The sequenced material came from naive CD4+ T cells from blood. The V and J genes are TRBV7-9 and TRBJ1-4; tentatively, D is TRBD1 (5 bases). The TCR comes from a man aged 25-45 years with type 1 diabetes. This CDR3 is CASSYRDGNEKLFF. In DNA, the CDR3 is TGTGCCAGCAGCTACCGGGACGGTAATGAAAAACTGTTTTTT.